This passage covers 20 T cell receptor beta chains from one sample sequenced in a study of cytomegalovirus exposure and HLA in healthy donors. Primers included in the PCR were 60 Vbeta and 13 Jbeta primers. Assay: immunoSEQ multiplex PCR; the TCRdb copy retains only in-frame clones and omits some. The sample has more than 85,000 clones, roughly 79% seen once. The sample was PBMCs. The receptors derive from a man aged 35-49 years in good health and CMV-seronegative.

The V call is TRBV18, the J call TRBJ1-2; D is unresolved. The CDR3 extends over 13 amino acids. V lost 5 bases and J 4 bases, leaving 11 bases between the germline ends. Germline loops: CDR1 KGHSH, CDR2 LQKENI. The CDR3 loop reads CASSDGVGYGYTF. CDR3 bases: TGTGCCAGCTCAGACGGGGTTGGCTATGGCTACACCTTC. The full variable domain, its missing parts supplied by reference TRBV18 and TRBJ1-2, is NAGVMQNPRHLVRRRGQEARLRCSPMKGHSHVYWYRQLPEEGLKFMVYLQKENIIDESGMPKERFSAEFPKEGPSILRIQQVVRGDSAAYFCASSDGVGYGYTFGSGTRLTVV.

The chain combines TRBV11-3 with TRBJ1-1; 8 bases align to TRBD1. The V gene's germline CDR1 is SGHNT and CDR2 YENEEA. CDR3 size: 15 residues. The V segment lost 5 bases and the J segment 2 bases; nucleotides outside the gene matches: 7. The CDR3 DNA follows: TGTGCCAGCAGCCCGACAGGGGTTTTTAACACTGAAGCTTTCTTT. Its translation is CASSPTGVFNTEAFF. The whole variable domain, remainder taken from reference TRBV11-3 and TRBJ1-1, is EAGVVQSPRYKIIEKKQPVAFWCNPISGHNTLYWYLQNLGQGPELLIRYENEEAVDDSQLPKDRFSAERLKGVDSTLKIQPAELGDSAVYLCASSPTGVFNTEAFFGQGTRLTVV.

The gene calls are TRBV2 and TRBJ2-7, with D maybe TRBD2 (5 bases). In germline, CDR1 is SNHLY, CDR2 FYNNEI. The CDR3 sequence is 14 residues long. Trimming removed 7 bases from V and 6 bases from J, with 19 bases in between. CDR3 sequence reads: CASTQGGRFSEQYF. DNA for the CDR3: TGTGCCAGCACCCAAGGAGGCCGCTTTTCCGAGCAGTACTTC.

This chain joins TRBV4-3 and TRBJ2-5; 10 positions agree with TRBD1. V gave up 1 base and J gave up 5 bases; unmatched junction bases: 4. Germline CDR1 LGHNA, CDR2 YSLEER. This CDR3 contains 15 residues. The CDR3: CASSQGGTGAETQYF. CDR3 nucleotide sequence: TGCGCCAGCAGCCAAGGTGGGACAGGGGCTGAGACCCAGTACTTC.

The V gene is TRBV11-2, the J gene TRBJ2-3, with TRBD2 matching 8 bases. CDR1 is SGHAT, CDR2 FQNNGV, per germline. The CDR3 loop spans 15 amino acids. V trimming: 5 bases; J trimming: 8 bases; junction bases outside the gene matches: 12. This CDR3 is CASSPDSGVLGTQYF. The CDR3 DNA sequence: TGTGCCAGCAGCCCCGATAGCGGGGTGCTCGGTACGCAGTATTTT.

The V call is TRBV2, the J call TRBJ2-5; a possible D gene is TRBD2 (6 bases). The V gene lost 10 bases and the J gene lost 5 bases, with 8 bases spanning the gap. The CDR3 is 10 amino acids. CDR1 and CDR2 from the germline V gene are SNHLY and FYNNEI. As DNA, the CDR3 is TGTGCCACCGCGGGGGAGACCCAGTACTTC. It encodes CATAGETQYF. The full variable domain, with the rest looked up from reference TRBV2 and TRBJ2-5, is EPEVTQTPSHQVTQMGQEVILRCVPISNHLYFYWYRQILGQKVEFLVSFYNNEISEKSEIFDDQFSVERPDGSNFTLKIRSTKLEDSAMYFCATAGETQYFGPGTRLLVL.

V is TRBV5-1 and J is TRBJ1-5; D uncertain. Trimming took 0 bases from V and 3 from J, leaving 7 bases between them. This CDR3 is 14 amino acids long. Germline V gene sequence: CDR1 SGHRS, CDR2 YFSETQ. As DNA, the CDR3 is TGCGCCAGCAGCTTGGTACCGGTCAATCAGCCCCAGCATTTT. Translating gives CASSLVPVNQPQHF.

The DNA for the CDR3 is TGTGCCAGCAGTCCGAGGGACAGGCCCGCCTACGAGCAGTACTTC. Translating it yields CASSPRDRPAYEQYF. The V and J genes are TRBV6-5 and TRBJ2-7; TRBD1 matches 8 bases. The V and J ends lost 5 bases and 2 bases, in that order; junction bases with no gene match: 8. The germline gives CDR1 MNHEY, CDR2 SVGAGI. The CDR3 length is 15 residues.

The V and J genes are TRBV18 and TRBJ1-1; 7 bases are a match to TRBD1. J was trimmed by 5 bases and V by 1 base; bases with no gene match: 7. The CDR3 runs to 15 residues. Per the germline V gene, CDR1 is KGHSH and CDR2 is LQKENI. The CDR3 bases are TGTGCCAGCTCACCACTAGGGGGCACTACGACTGAAGCTTTCTTT. Translation gives CASSPLGGTTTEAFF.

V and J are TRBV23-1 and TRBJ2-7; weak D call: TRBD2 (6 bases). TRBV23-1 is classed as an ORF, of uncertain function. The V and J ends lost 6 bases and 7 bases respectively, with 19 bases between them. The CDR3 length is 14 residues. The CDR3 sequence is CASRLRPRRGEQYF. The CDR3 nucleotides read TGCGCCAGCAGGTTACGACCGCGCCGGGGGGAGCAGTACTTC.

V is TRBV25-1 and J is TRBJ2-1, with 10 bases identical to TRBD2. CDR3 length: 15 residues. With 8 bases clipped from V and 9 bases from J, the junction kept 13 bases outside the gene matches. Germline CDR1 and CDR2: MGHDK and SYGVNS. This CDR3 is CASAEASGSRSEQFF. CDR3 DNA sequence: TGTGCCAGCGCCGAGGCTAGCGGGAGCCGGAGTGAGCAGTTCTTC.

This rearrangement joins TRBV10-3 to TRBJ2-4; 11 nucleotides agree with TRBD2. The CDR3 runs to 18 residues. Germline V gene data show CDR1 as ENHRY and CDR2 as SYGVKD. V was clipped by 2 bases and J by 5 bases; unmatched bases: 11. The CDR3 region has the DNA TGTGCCATCAGTGAGGGGACTAGCGGCCTAACCGGCGAAAACATTCAGTACTTC. Residues: CAISEGTSGLTGENIQYF.

The rearrangement joins TRBV12-5 to TRBJ2-7, with 10 bases fitting TRBD1. After removal of 1 base from V and 3 bases from J, the junction contained 6 bases not matched to a gene. This CDR3 contains 16 residues. Germline-derived CDR1 and CDR2 are LGHNT and FRNRAP. This chain's CDR3 is CASGLGQGAGGYEQYF. The CDR3 DNA is TGTGCTAGTGGTTTGGGACAGGGGGCAGGGGGCTACGAGCAGTACTTC.

V gene TRBV19 combines with J gene TRBJ2-7, with a weak D call TRBD1 (5 bases). The V gene lost 1 base and the J gene lost 5 bases, with 12 bases spanning the gap. Germline V gene data show CDR1 as LNHDA and CDR2 as SQIVND (reference sequence). This CDR3 is 14 amino acids long. The CDR3 loop is CASSIGQGIDEQYF. For the CDR3, the DNA is TGTGCCAGTAGTATAGGCCAGGGAATTGACGAGCAGTACTTC.

This sequence joins TRBV19 and TRBJ2-3; weak D call: TRBD2 (5 bases). Germline lookup yields CDR1 LNHDA and CDR2 SQIVND (reference sequence). Between the trimmed V and J ends, which lost 4 bases and 2 bases, there was a span of 16 bases. CDR3 length: 16 residues. The CDR3 sequence is CASSSWPSPPTDTQYF. The CDR3 DNA is TGTGCCAGTAGTAGTTGGCCTAGCCCTCCCACAGATACGCAGTATTTT.

CDR3 sequence reads: CASSLGRSLYEQYF. The CDR3 DNA follows: TGTGCCAGCAGCTTAGGGCGGTCCCTCTACGAGCAGTACTTC. The chain employs TRBV7-8 and TRBJ2-7, with D uncertain. Trimming left V 1 base short and J 3 bases short, with 10 bases between. Germline V gives CDR1 SGHVS, CDR2 FQNEAQ. This CDR3 is built from 14 residues.

CDR3 region: CASSYQGLAGGNEQFF. CDR3 DNA sequence: TGTGCCAGCAGTTACCAGGGACTAGCGGGGGGGAATGAGCAGTTCTTC. The J gene is TRBJ2-1, the V gene TRBV27; 16 positions agree with TRBD2. The CDR3 totals 16 residues. CDR1 is MNHEY, CDR2 SMNVEV, per germline (reference sequence). Trimming took 4 bases from V and 7 from J; bases not matched to a gene: 4.

This clone was counted a few times. The gene calls are TRBV6-5 and TRBJ1-1; D might be TRBD1 (6 bases). Per the germline V gene, CDR1 is MNHEY and CDR2 is SVGAGI. Deletions cut 6 bases from V and 0 bases from J, with 11 bases between. This CDR3 is 14 amino acids long. The CDR3 reads CASRSQGLNTEAFF. The DNA of the CDR3 is TGTGCCAGCAGGTCACAGGGATTGAACACTGAAGCTTTCTTT.

V gene TRBV29-1 combines with J gene TRBJ2-1; D might be TRBD1 (7 bases). Trimming removed 7 bases at V and 1 base at J, with 23 bases between. Germline V gene data show CDR1 as SQVTM and CDR2 as ANQGSEA. The CDR3 loop spans 17 amino acids. The CDR3 nucleotides are TGCAGCGCTCATCGCCGTAAACAGGGGAGGTCCTACAATGAGCAGTTCTTC. Encoded protein: CSAHRRKQGRSYNEQFF.

This rearrangement joins TRBV2 to TRBJ2-3, with TRBD2 matching over 12 bases. This CDR3 contains 16 residues. With V trimmed by 6 bases and J by 5 bases, 9 bases remained unmatched. Germline CDR1 and CDR2: SNHLY and FYNNEI. This CDR3 reads CASRLTSGSKEDTQYF. The DNA for the CDR3 is TGTGCCAGCAGACTGACTAGCGGGAGCAAGGAAGATACGCAGTATTTT. The variable domain in full, with the rest retrieved from reference TRBV2 and TRBJ2-3, is EPEVTQTPSHQVTQMGQEVILRCVPISNHLYFYWYRQILGQKVEFLVSFYNNEISEKSEIFDDQFSVERPDGSNFTLKIRSTKLEDSAMYFCASRLTSGSKEDTQYFGPGTRLTVL.